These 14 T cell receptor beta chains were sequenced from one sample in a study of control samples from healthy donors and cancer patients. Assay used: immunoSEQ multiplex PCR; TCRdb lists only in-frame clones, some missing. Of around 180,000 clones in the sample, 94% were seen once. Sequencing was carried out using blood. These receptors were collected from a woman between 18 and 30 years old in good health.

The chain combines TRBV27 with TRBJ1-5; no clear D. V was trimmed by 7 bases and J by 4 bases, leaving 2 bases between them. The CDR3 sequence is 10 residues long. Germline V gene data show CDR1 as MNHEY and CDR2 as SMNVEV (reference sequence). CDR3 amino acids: CASNNQPQHF. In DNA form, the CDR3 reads TGTGCCAGCAATAATCAGCCCCAGCATTTT.

In nucleotides, the CDR3 is TGTGCCAGCAGCCTGAAACTACCTACAAGGCCGAACACTGAAGCTTTCTTT. Translated, it gives CASSLKLPTRPNTEAFF. The J gene is TRBJ1-1, the V gene TRBV11-3; D not resolved. Trimming pared 5 bases from V and 1 base from J, leaving 20 bases between. The CDR3 is made up of 17 amino acids. The germline V gene encodes CDR1 SGHNT and CDR2 YENEEA.

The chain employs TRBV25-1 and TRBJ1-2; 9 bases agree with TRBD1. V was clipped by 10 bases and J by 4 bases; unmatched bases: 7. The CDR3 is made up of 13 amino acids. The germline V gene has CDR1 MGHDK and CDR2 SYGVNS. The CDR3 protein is CATRGTGSYGYTF. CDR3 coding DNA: TGTGCCACGCGGGGGACAGGGAGCTATGGCTACACCTTC.

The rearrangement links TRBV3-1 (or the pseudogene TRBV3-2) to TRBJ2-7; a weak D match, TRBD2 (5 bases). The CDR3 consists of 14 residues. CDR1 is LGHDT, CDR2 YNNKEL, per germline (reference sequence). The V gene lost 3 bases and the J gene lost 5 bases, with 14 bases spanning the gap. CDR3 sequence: CASSHRTAPDEQYF. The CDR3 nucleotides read TGTGCCAGCAGCCACCGGACTGCGCCCGACGAGCAGTACTTC.

The CDR3 sequence is CASSIFLGQATGELFF. CDR3 in DNA: TGTGCCAGTAGTATCTTTCTCGGACAGGCCACCGGGGAGCTGTTTTTT. J is TRBJ2-2 and V is TRBV19; 7 bases match TRBD1. After removal of 3 bases from V and 4 bases from J, the junction contained 8 bases not matched to a gene. CDR1 and CDR2 (germline): LNHDA, SQIVND (reference sequence). The CDR3 has 16 amino acids.

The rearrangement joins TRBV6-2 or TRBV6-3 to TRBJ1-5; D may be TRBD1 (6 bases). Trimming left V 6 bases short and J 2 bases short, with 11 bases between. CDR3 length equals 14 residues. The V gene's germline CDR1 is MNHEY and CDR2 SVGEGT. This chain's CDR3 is CASSPWTGNQPQHF. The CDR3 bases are TGTGCCAGCAGCCCTTGGACAGGCAATCAGCCCCAGCATTTT.

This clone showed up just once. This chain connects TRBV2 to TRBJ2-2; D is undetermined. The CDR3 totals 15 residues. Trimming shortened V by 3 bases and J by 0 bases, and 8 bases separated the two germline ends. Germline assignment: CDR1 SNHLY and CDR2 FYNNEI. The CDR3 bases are TGTGCCAGCAGTGAGAGCTACCCGAACACCGGGGAGCTGTTTTTT. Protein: CASSESYPNTGELFF.

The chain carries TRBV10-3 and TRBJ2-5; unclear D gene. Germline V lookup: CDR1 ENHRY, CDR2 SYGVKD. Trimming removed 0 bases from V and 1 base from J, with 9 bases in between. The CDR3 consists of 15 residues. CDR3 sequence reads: CAISESPGLQETQYF. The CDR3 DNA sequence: TGTGCCATCAGTGAGTCCCCGGGCCTCCAAGAGACCCAGTACTTC.

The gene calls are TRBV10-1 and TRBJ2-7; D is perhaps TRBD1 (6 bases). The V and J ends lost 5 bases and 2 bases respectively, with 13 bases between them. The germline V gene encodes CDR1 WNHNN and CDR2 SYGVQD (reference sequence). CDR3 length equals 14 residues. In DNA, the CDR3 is TGCGCCAGCAGTCCCGGGACACAGACCTACGAGCAGTACTTC. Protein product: CASSPGTQTYEQYF.

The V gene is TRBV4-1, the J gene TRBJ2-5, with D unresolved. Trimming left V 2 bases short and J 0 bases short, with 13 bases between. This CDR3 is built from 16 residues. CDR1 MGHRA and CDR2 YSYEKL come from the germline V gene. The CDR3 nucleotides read TGCGCCAGCAGCCAACCCCCCGGAGAGTACCAAGAGACCCAGTACTTC. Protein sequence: CASSQPPGEYQETQYF.

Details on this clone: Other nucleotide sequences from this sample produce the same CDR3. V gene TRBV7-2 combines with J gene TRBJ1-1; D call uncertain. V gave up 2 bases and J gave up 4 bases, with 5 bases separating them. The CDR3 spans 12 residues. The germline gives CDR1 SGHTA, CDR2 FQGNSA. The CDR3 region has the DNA TGTGCCAGCAGCTTATTGGGCACTGAAGCTTTCTTT. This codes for CASSLLGTEAFF.

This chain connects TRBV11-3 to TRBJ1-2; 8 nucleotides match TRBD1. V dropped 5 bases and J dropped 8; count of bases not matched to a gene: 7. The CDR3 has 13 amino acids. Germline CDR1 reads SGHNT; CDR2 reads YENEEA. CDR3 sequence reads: CASSLQGARGYTF. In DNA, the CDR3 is TGTGCCAGCAGCCTGCAGGGGGCGCGGGGCTACACCTTC.

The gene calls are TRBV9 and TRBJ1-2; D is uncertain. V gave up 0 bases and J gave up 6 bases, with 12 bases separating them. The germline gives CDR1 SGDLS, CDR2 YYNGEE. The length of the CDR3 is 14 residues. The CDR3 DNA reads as TGTGCCAGCAGCGTAGGGACCGCCAGAGATGGCTACACCTTC. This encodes CASSVGTARDGYTF.

The CDR3 DNA follows: TGTGCCATCAGGGCCTGGACGGGGGAATTCACAGATACGCAGTATTTT. It codes for CAIRAWTGEFTDTQYF. The chain recombines TRBV10-3 with TRBJ2-3; D may be TRBD2 (6 bases). This CDR3 is 16 amino acids long. CDR1 and CDR2 (germline): ENHRY, SYGVKD. Trimming pared 6 bases from V and 2 bases from J, leaving 18 bases between.